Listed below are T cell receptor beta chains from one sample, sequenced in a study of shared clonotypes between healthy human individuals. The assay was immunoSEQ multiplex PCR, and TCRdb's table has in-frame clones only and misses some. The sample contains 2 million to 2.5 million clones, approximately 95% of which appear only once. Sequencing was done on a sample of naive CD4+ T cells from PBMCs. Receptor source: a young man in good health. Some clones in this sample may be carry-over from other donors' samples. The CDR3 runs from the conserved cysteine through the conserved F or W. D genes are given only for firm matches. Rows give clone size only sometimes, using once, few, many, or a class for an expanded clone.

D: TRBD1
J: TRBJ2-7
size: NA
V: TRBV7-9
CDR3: CASSFGYGDRGSFEQYF
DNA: TGTGCCAGCAGCTTCGGTTATGGGGACAGGGGGTCGTTCGAGCAGTACTTC

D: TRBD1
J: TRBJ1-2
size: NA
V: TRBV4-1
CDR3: CASSQAVPRTGANYGYTF
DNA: TGCGCCAGCAGCCAGGCCGTTCCTCGGACAGGGGCTAACTATGGCTACACCTTC

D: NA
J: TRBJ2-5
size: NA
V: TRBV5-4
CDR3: CASSMTDGPETQYF
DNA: TGTGCCAGCAGCATGACGGACGGACCAGAGACCCAGTACTTC

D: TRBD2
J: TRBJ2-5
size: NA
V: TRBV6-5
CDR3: CASRGVEAGRETQYF
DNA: TGTGCCAGCAGGGGGGTTGAAGCGGGAAGAGAGACCCAGTACTTC

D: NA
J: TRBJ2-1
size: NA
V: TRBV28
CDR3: CASSAAIQGREQFF
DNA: TGTGCCAGCAGTGCGGCCATACAGGGTCGTGAGCAGTTCTTC

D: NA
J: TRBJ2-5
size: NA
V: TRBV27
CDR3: CASSLRLSGETQYF
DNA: TGTGCCAGCAGTTTACGGCTTTCCGGCGAGACCCAGTACTTC

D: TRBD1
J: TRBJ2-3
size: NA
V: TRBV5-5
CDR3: CASLLGGQQTQYF
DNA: TGTGCCAGCTTACTTGGGGGACAGCAAACCCAGTATTTT

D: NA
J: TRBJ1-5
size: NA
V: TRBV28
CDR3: CASSLRQIEKPQHF
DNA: TGTGCCAGCAGTTTAAGGCAGATAGAGAAGCCCCAGCATTTT

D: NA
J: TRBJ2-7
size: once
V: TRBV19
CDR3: CASKREGTSSTYEQYF
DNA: TGTGCCAGTAAAAGGGAAGGAACTAGCAGTACCTACGAGCAGTACTTC

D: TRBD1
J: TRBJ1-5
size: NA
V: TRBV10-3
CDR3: CAISESDRVNQPQHF
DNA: TGTGCCATCAGTGAATCGGACAGGGTCAATCAGCCCCAGCATTTT

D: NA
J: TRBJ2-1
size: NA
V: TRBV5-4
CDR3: CASSRASASGNEQFF
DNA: TGTGCCAGCAGCAGAGCTAGCGCGAGTGGGAATGAGCAGTTCTTC

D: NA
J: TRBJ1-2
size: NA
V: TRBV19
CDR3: CASSVTFRDGVGYGYTF
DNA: TGTGCCAGTAGTGTGACCTTCCGGGACGGGGTTGGGTATGGCTACACCTTC

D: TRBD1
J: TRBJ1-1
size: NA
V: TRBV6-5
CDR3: CASSYPGRGLVTEAFF
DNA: TGTGCCAGCAGTTACCCGGGCAGGGGGCTCGTTACTGAAGCTTTCTTT

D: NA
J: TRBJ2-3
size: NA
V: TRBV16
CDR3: CASSQSGPTDTQYF
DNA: TGTGCCAGCAGCCAATCAGGCCCCACAGATACGCAGTATTTT

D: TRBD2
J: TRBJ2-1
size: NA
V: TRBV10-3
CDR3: CAIRLAGASEQFF
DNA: TGTGCCATCAGACTAGCGGGAGCAAGTGAGCAGTTCTTC

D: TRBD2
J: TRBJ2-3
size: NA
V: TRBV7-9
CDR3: CASSPVAGGTDTQYF
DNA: TGTGCCAGCAGCCCAGTAGCGGGAGGGACAGATACGCAGTATTTT

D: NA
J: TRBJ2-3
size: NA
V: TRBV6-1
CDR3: CASSGFHYSGVDTQYF
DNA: TGTGCCAGCAGTGGTTTCCACTATTCCGGGGTAGATACGCAGTATTTT

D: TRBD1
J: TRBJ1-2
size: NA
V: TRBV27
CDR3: CASKINPGQSYGYTF
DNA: TGTGCCAGCAAAATAAATCCGGGACAGTCCTATGGCTACACCTTC

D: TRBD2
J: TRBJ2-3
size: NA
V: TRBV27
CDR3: CASSLTRLAASTDTQYF
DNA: TGTGCCAGCAGTTTAACCCGACTAGCGGCTAGCACAGATACGCAGTATTTT

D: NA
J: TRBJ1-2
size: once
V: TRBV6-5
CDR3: CASSPMSGGYTF
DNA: TGTGCCAGCAGTCCTATGAGTGGGGGCTACACCTTC

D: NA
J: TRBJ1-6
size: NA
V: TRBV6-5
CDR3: CASRPTNSPLHF
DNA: TGTGCCAGCAGGCCGACCAATTCACCCCTCCACTTT

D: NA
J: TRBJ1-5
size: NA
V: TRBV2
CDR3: CASGRNQPQHF
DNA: TGTGCCAGCGGGCGTAATCAGCCCCAGCATTTT

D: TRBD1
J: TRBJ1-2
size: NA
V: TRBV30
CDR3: CAWSLGRGGGYTF
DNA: TGTGCCTGGAGTCTCGGCAGGGGGGGAGGCTACACCTTC

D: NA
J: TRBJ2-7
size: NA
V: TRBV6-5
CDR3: CASSRDPFTAYEQYF
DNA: TGTGCCAGCAGTCGGGACCCTTTCACGGCCTACGAGCAGTACTTC

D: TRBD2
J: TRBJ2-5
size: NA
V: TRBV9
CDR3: CASSAIPGLADQETQYF
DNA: TGTGCCAGCAGCGCCATCCCGGGACTAGCGGACCAAGAGACCCAGTACTTC

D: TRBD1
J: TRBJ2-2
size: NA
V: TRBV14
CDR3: CASSRGTGFYAGELFF
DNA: TGTGCCAGCAGTCGAGGGACAGGGTTTTACGCCGGGGAGCTGTTTTTT

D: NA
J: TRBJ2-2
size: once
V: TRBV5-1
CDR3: CASSLGTSSGELFF
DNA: TGCGCCAGCAGCTTAGGGACGAGCTCCGGGGAGCTGTTTTTT

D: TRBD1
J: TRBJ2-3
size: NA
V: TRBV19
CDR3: CASSTRDRGSTDTQYF
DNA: TGTGCCAGTAGTACTCGGGACAGGGGATCGACAGATACGCAGTATTTT

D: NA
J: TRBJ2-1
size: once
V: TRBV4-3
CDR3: CASSQESWGPGEQFF
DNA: TGCGCCAGCAGCCAAGAAAGTTGGGGCCCCGGTGAGCAGTTCTTC

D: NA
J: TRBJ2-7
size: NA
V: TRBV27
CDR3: CASSLWRGKGSYEQYF
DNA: TGTGCCAGCAGTTTATGGCGGGGAAAAGGCTCCTACGAGCAGTACTTC

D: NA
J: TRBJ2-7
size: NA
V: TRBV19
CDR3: CASGPQISYEQYF
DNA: TGTGCCAGTGGCCCCCAGATCTCCTACGAGCAGTACTTC

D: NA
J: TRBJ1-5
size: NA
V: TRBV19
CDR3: CASTLAGKDQPQHF
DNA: TGTGCCAGTACCTTGGCGGGAAAGGATCAGCCCCAGCATTTT

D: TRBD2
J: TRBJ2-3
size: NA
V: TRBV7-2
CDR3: CASSLAASGGYTDTQYF
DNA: TGTGCCAGCAGCTTAGCGGCTAGCGGGGGCTACACAGATACGCAGTATTTT

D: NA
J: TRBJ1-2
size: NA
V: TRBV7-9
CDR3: CASSLPDDYGYTF
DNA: TGTGCCAGCAGCCTTCCGGACGACTATGGCTACACCTTC

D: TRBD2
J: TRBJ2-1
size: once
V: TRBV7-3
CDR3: CASSPSGRNEQFF
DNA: TGTGCCAGCAGCCCTAGCGGGAGGAATGAGCAGTTCTTC

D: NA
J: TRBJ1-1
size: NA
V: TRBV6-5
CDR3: CASRPPGLLDTEAFF
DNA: TGTGCCAGCAGGCCTCCGGGACTGCTGGACACTGAAGCTTTCTTT

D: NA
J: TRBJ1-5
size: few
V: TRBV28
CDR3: CASSTVNQPQHF
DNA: TGTGCCAGCAGTACGGTCAATCAGCCCCAGCATTTT

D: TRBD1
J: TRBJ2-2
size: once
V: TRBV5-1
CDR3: CASSFLGQGDTGELFF
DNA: TGCGCCAGCAGCTTCCTCGGACAGGGGGACACCGGGGAGCTGTTTTTT

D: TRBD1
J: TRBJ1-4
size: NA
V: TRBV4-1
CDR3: CASSQEETGGKLFF
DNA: TGCGCCAGCAGCCAAGAGGAGACAGGGGGAAAACTGTTTTTT

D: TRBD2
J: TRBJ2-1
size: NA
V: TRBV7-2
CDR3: CASSLVASGDNEQFF
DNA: TGTGCCAGCAGCTTAGTGGCTAGCGGTGACAATGAGCAGTTCTTC

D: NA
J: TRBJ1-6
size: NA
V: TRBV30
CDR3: CAWALPGRIGGNNSPLHF
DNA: TGTGCCTGGGCTCTTCCGGGAAGGATTGGGGGGAATAATTCACCCCTCCACTTT

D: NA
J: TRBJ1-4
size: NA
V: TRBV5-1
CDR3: CASTSDPNEKLFF
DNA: TGCGCCAGCACTTCTGATCCTAATGAAAAACTGTTTTTT

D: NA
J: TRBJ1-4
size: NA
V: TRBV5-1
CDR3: CASSLAGTALEKLFF
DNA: TGCGCCAGCAGCCTCGCCGGGACTGCTCTTGAAAAACTGTTTTTT

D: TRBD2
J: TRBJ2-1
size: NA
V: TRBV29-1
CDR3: CSVDDIAGSYNEQFF
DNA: TGCAGCGTTGACGACATAGCGGGGTCCTACAATGAGCAGTTCTTC

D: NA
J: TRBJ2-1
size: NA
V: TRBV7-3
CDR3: CASSQALSSYNEQFF
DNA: TGTGCCAGCAGCCAAGCTCTTAGCTCCTACAATGAGCAGTTCTTC

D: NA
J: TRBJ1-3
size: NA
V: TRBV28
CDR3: CAGRDARSGNTIYF
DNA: TGTGCCGGCCGGGACGCCCGCTCTGGAAACACCATATATTTT

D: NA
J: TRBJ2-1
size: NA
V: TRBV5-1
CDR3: CASSFNSYNEQFF
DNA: TGCGCCAGCAGCTTTAATTCGTACAATGAGCAGTTCTTC

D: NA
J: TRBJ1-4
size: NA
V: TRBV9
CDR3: CASSAGEGEKLFF
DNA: TGTGCCAGCAGCGCAGGGGAGGGTGAAAAACTGTTTTTT

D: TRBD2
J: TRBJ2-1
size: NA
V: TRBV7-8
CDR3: CASSTGLAGSGEQFF
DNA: TGTGCCAGCAGCACGGGACTAGCGGGGTCGGGTGAGCAGTTCTTC